The 20 T cell receptor beta chains in this list originate from one sample, sequenced in a study of blood T cells in healthy people across ages. The authors ran a second PCR of 7 to 11 cycles using a sample-barcoded 5' primer and a J-beta primer mix. Using its own MiXCR run on the 5' RACE reads, TCRdb lists one record per CDR3 protein. The repertoire has about 1,000,000 distinct CDR3 sequences, 45% of them found once; the top ten carry approximately 19%. The sample consisted of blood. These receptors were taken from a woman aged 55 to 70 in good health.

V is TRBV28 and J is TRBJ1-5, with D uncertain. Germline CDR1 is MDHEN and CDR2 is SYDVKM. V was pared by 3 bases and J by 2 bases, with 8 bases between. The CDR3 runs 14 residues. CDR3 sequence (DNA): TGTGCCAGCAGTTTGTGGCAGCGCAATCAGCCCCAGCATTTT. It yields the protein CASSLWQRNQPQHF. Full variable domain (outside the CDR3, taken from reference TRBV28 and TRBJ1-5): DVKVTQSSRYLVKRTGEKVFLECVQDMDHENMFWYRQDPGLGLRLIYFSYDVKMKEKGDIPEGYSVSREKKERFSLILESASTNQTSMYLCASSLWQRNQPQHFGDGTRLSIL.

In this sample, this clonotype turned up a few times. The V and J genes are TRBV5-1 and TRBJ2-7, with TRBD1 matching over 7 bases. Germline trimming cut 2 bases from V and 7 bases from J; bases unmatched to any gene: 9. Germline V gene data show CDR1 as SGHRS and CDR2 as YFSETQ. The CDR3 has 14 amino acids. The CDR3 here is CASSLDRVLGEQYF. Here the CDR3 DNA reads TGCGCCAGCAGCTTAGACAGGGTATTAGGGGAGCAGTACTTC. The full variable domain, in which reference TRBV5-1 and TRBJ2-7 provide the parts outside the CDR3, is KAGVTQTPRYLIKTRGQQVTLSCSPISGHRSVSWYQQTPGQGLQFLFEYFSETQRNKGNFPGRFSGRQFSNSRSEMNVSTLELGDSALYLCASSLDRVLGEQYFGPGTRLTVT.

J is TRBJ2-1 and V is TRBV10-3; 13 positions match TRBD2. Germline CDR1 ENHRY, CDR2 SYGVKD. V dropped 4 bases and J dropped 5; count of bases not matched to a gene: 2. CDR3 length: 15 amino acids. CDR3 bases: TGTGCCATCAGTGCCGGACTAGCGGGAGACAATGAGCAGTTCTTC. This codes for CAISAGLAGDNEQFF.

This clonotype showed up just a few times. This chain joins TRBV7-9 and TRBJ2-1; 10 bases agree with TRBD2. The J segment lost 8 bases and the V segment lost 2 bases, leaving 9 bases of the junction unmatched. CDR3 length equals 16 residues. Germline loops: CDR1 SEHNR, CDR2 FQNEAQ (reference sequence). CDR3 region: CASSLLLAGALDEQFF. CDR3 nucleotide sequence: TGTGCCAGCAGCTTATTGCTAGCGGGAGCATTGGATGAGCAGTTCTTC.

This clonotype was counted once. This chain links TRBV27 with TRBJ2-7, with 10 bases aligning to TRBD2. Looked up from germline, CDR1 is MNHEY and CDR2 is SMNVEV (reference sequence). This CDR3 has 14 residues. Losses at the gene ends were 6 bases for V and 3 bases for J; bases not matched to a gene: 5. In DNA form, the CDR3 reads TGTGCCAGCAGGGCTAGCGGGAGTATCTACGAGCAGTACTTC. This encodes CASRASGSIYEQYF.

This clonotype was counted only a few times. The chain links TRBV20-1 to TRBJ2-7, with 14 bases fitting TRBD2. V shed 3 bases, J shed 4 bases, and the junction held 11 bases outside the gene matches. CDR3 length equals 17 residues. The germline gives CDR1 DFQATT, CDR2 SNEGSKA (reference sequence). In nucleotides, the CDR3 is TGCAGTGCTAGTTCCGTGGGGACTAGCGGGAGTAGGTACGAGCAGTACTTC. Residues: CSASSVGTSGSRYEQYF.

The chain employs TRBV5-6 and TRBJ2-1; 9 bases are a match to TRBD1. This CDR3 is built from 16 residues. Per germline, CDR1 SGHDT and CDR2 YYEEEE. J lost 5 bases, V lost 1 base, and 7 bases had no gene match. The chain's CDR3 is CASSLLGTGTNNEQFF. DNA of the CDR3: TGTGCCAGCAGCTTGTTAGGGACAGGGACTAACAATGAGCAGTTCTTC.

The V gene is TRBV6-5, the J gene TRBJ2-5, with D perhaps matching TRBD2 (6 bases). The germline V gene encodes CDR1 MNHEY and CDR2 SVGAGI. V was trimmed by 2 bases and J by 1 base, leaving 14 bases between them. CDR3 length: 16 amino acids. CDR3 protein: CASSYATRGIQETQYF. Here the CDR3 DNA reads TGTGCCAGCAGTTACGCCACCCGGGGGATCCAAGAGACCCAGTACTTC.

The rearrangement joins TRBV12-3 or TRBV12-4 to TRBJ2-3; possibly TRBD1 or TRBD2 for D (5 bases each). Trimming took 3 bases from V and 2 from J, leaving 12 bases between them. The CDR3 covers 15 residues. The CDR3 bases are TGTGCCAGCAGTTTTTTGCGAGGGGACACAGATACGCAGTATTTT. Translation gives CASSFLRGDTDTQYF.

The genes are TRBV20-1 and TRBJ2-2, with D perhaps matching TRBD1 or TRBD2 (5 bases each). The length of the CDR3 is 16 residues. V lost 0 bases to trimming and J lost 1 base, with 12 bases between them. Per the germline V gene, CDR1 is DFQATT and CDR2 is SNEGSKA (reference sequence). The CDR3 DNA follows: TGCAGTGCTAGAGAGGGGGACGGCCTGAACACCGGGGAGCTGTTTTTT. Encoded protein: CSAREGDGLNTGELFF.

This rearrangement joins TRBV5-1 to TRBJ2-1; 11 nucleotides align to TRBD2. The J call could be wrong; TRBJ2-7 is a better fit for the DNA end. Germline V gives CDR1 SGHRS, CDR2 YFSETQ. CDR3 size: 20 residues. The CDR3 region has the DNA TGCGCCAGCAGCTTGCCCTCTAGCGGGGGGTCCCTGAGCTCCTACAATGAGCAGTACTTC. Protein: CASSLPSSGGSLSSYNEQYF.

This rearrangement joins TRBV6-5 to TRBJ1-1, with 9 positions matching TRBD1. The CDR3 is 18 amino acids. Germline V gene data show CDR1 as MNHEY and CDR2 as SVGAGI. Trimming removed 2 bases from V and 4 bases from J; junction bases left unmatched: 14. CDR3 sequence (DNA): TGTGCCAGCAGTTACCCGGTCCCGGGACAGGGTAGCTCCACTGAAGCTTTCTTT. As protein: CASSYPVPGQGSSTEAFF.

The V gene is TRBV20-1, the J gene TRBJ2-3; D may be TRBD1 or TRBD2 (7 bases each). V lost 6 bases to trimming and J lost 5 bases, with 15 bases between them. The CDR3 runs 13 residues. Germline CDR1 and CDR2: DFQATT and SNEGSKA (reference sequence). CDR3 in amino acids: CSALPGGGDTQYF. In DNA form, the CDR3 reads TGCAGTGCGTTACCAGGGGGGGGAGATACGCAGTATTTT.

This clonotype has a handful of counts. The chain uses TRBV5-5 and TRBJ2-7; D perhaps matches TRBD2 (6 bases). This CDR3 is built from 13 residues. The V end was cut by 4 bases, the J end by 7 bases, with 15 bases between. The germline V gene encodes CDR1 SGHKS and CDR2 YYEKEE (reference sequence). For the CDR3, the DNA is TGTGCCAGCAGCAGGACTACGGGCGTTGAGCAGTACTTC. Translated, it gives CASSRTTGVEQYF.

The V and J genes are TRBV11-2 and TRBJ2-1; TRBD2 matches at 10 bases. The CDR3 covers 16 residues. Germline CDR1 is SGHAT and CDR2 is FQNNGV. Germline trimming cut 2 bases from V and 6 bases from J; bases unmatched to any gene: 7. This CDR3 reads CASSLMASGSGNEQFF. Here the CDR3 DNA reads TGTGCCAGCAGCTTAATGGCTAGCGGGAGTGGCAATGAGCAGTTCTTC.

This clonotype came up a few times. V gene TRBV20-1 combines with J gene TRBJ2-7, with 7 bases aligning to TRBD1. The CDR3 spans 13 residues. The trim removed 1 base at V and 3 bases at J, leaving 3 bases unmatched. Germline V gives CDR1 DFQATT, CDR2 SNEGSKA (reference sequence). In DNA form, the CDR3 reads TGCAGTGCTAGAGGGACAGGAAACTACGAGCAGTACTTC. It specifies CSARGTGNYEQYF.

The V call is TRBV6-5, the J call TRBJ2-7, with 9 bases matching TRBD1. CDR3 length: 13 amino acids. Losses at the gene ends were 7 bases for V and 6 bases for J; bases not matched to a gene: 7. Germline-derived CDR1 and CDR2 are MNHEY and SVGAGI. CDR3 amino acids: CASTGTGLLEQYF. The CDR3 nucleotides are TGTGCCAGCACCGGGACAGGGCTTCTCGAGCAGTACTTC.

V usage is TRBV29-1 and J usage is TRBJ1-1, with 8 bases that match TRBD1. CDR3 length: 13 amino acids. Germline assignment: CDR1 SQVTM and CDR2 ANQGSEA. V trimming: 4 bases; J trimming: 1 base; junction bases outside the gene matches: 2. In DNA, the CDR3 is TGCAGCGTTGGACAGGGGCCGAACACTGAAGCTTTCTTT. Protein sequence: CSVGQGPNTEAFF.

There are a few counts of this clonotype. One end of the junction does not line up with germline, which may come from a read error. The chain links TRBV5-1 to TRBJ1-1; the match to TRBD1 covers 9 bases. There are 15 residues in the CDR3. In germline, CDR1 is SGHRS, CDR2 YFSETQ. The CDR3 DNA reads TGTGCCAGCAGCTTAGCGGGACAGGGGAACACTGAAGCTTTCTTT. Its translation is CASSLAGQGNTEAFF.

This clonotype was detected a few times. J is TRBJ1-1 and V is TRBV12-3 or TRBV12-4; 10 bases match TRBD1. With V trimmed by 5 bases and J by 6 bases, 9 bases remained unmatched. The CDR3 extends over 15 amino acids. CDR3 sequence reads: CASSPMTGGMSEAFF. CDR3 sequence (DNA): TGTGCCAGCAGTCCGATGACAGGGGGCATGTCTGAAGCTTTCTTT.